This is a list of T cell receptor beta chains from one sample in a study of beta chain features in type 1 diabetes. Sequencing used immunoSEQ multiplex PCR; TCRdb keeps in-frame clones, though not all of them. The sample includes 130,000 to 150,000 clones, roughly 48% of them seen just once. Specimen: Tregs from blood. The receptors originated from a man younger than 35 in good health. CDR3s leave out the opening cysteine and the closing phenylalanine or tryptophan. Fields, in order: J gene, clone size, V gene, CDR3 protein. Rows give clone size only sometimes, using once, few, many, or a class for an expanded clone.

TRBJ1-4,.,TRBV14,ASSQVAGEKLF
TRBJ1-1,.,TRBV7-6,ASSLAPQGRAF
TRBJ1-2,.,TRBV2,ASRRGDYGYT
TRBJ1-2,.,TRBV30,AWRTGLNTNYGYT
TRBJ1-4,few,TRBV28,ASSRTGVNEKLF
.,few,TRBV5-1,ASSLDYEQY
TRBJ1-2,.,TRBV29-1,SVEETAIPYGYT
TRBJ1-1,.,TRBV2,ASRFIGQHTEAF
TRBJ2-1,.,TRBV28,ASRHGAGSYNEQF
TRBJ1-5,.,TRBV4-2,ASSQDGREEGNQPQH
TRBJ2-1,.,TRBV30,AWSQTSAYNEQF
TRBJ2-3,.,TRBV28,ASSLIGISTDTQY
TRBJ1-2,.,TRBV11-2,ASSLAGKFGGYT
TRBJ2-3,.,TRBV28,ASRPPGVGTDTQY
TRBJ1-1,.,TRBV30,AWRRGSYTEAF
TRBJ1-1,.,TRBV28,ASRPPVGARTEAF
TRBJ2-7,.,TRBV6-5,ASTPLAGGYEQY
TRBJ1-5,.,TRBV28,ASSSPGQGANQPQH
TRBJ2-1,few,TRBV29-1,SVDGTAAYNEQF
TRBJ1-2,few,TRBV7-2,ASSLARGVQHYGYT
.,.,TRBV30,AWSTVDYYEQY
TRBJ1-3,once,TRBV27,ASSPDRGRNTIY
TRBJ2-7,.,TRBV28,ASTVDRGVIRSYEQY
TRBJ2-3,.,TRBV6-5,ASTPPGRPGDTQY
TRBJ1-2,.,TRBV7-2,ASSRTGIDGYT
TRBJ1-1,.,TRBV20-1,SATYTEAF
TRBJ1-1,once,TRBV28,ASSLETGNTEAF
TRBJ1-5,.,TRBV6-1,ASSVRDRGAGQPQH
TRBJ1-1,.,TRBV7-3,ASSSRQGRTTEAF
TRBJ1-1,.,TRBV9,ASSVIGGGGTEAF
TRBJ1-5,.,TRBV5-6,ASSLWDRGNQPQH
TRBJ2-3,.,TRBV18,ASSQGLAGSTDTQY
TRBJ2-7,.,TRBV7-2,ASSLVAGKVHEQY
TRBJ1-1,.,TRBV28,ASSFNPGDLMNTEAF
TRBJ2-5,.,TRBV27,ASKGTGLGTQY
TRBJ1-2,.,TRBV6-5,ASSTLTGINYGYT
TRBJ1-2,.,TRBV5-1,ASSIRTGTLSNYGYT
TRBJ1-1,.,TRBV6-1,ASSTGVFTEAF
TRBJ2-1,.,TRBV5-1,ASSPRAGDEQF
TRBJ2-7,.,TRBV5-1,ASSSGTGGYEQY
TRBJ2-5,.,TRBV6-6,ASSYAGTGGTQY
TRBJ2-7,.,TRBV6-5,ASSPGRTYEQY
TRBJ2-1,.,TRBV5-6,ASSYSWGGTLGNEQF
TRBJ2-7,.,TRBV27,ASSFSGGGSSYEQY
TRBJ2-7,.,TRBV11-2,ASSLVNRAYEQY